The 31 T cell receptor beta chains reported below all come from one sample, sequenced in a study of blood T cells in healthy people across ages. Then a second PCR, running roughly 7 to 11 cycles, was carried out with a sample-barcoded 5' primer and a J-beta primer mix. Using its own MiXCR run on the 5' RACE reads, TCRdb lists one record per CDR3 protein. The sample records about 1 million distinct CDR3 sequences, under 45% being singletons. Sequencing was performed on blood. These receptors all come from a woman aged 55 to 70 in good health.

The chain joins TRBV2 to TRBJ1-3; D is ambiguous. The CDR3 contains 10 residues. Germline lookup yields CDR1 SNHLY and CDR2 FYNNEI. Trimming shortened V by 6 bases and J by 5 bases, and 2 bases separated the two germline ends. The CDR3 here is CASRRNTIYF. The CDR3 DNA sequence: TGTGCCAGCAGGCGAAACACCATATATTTT.

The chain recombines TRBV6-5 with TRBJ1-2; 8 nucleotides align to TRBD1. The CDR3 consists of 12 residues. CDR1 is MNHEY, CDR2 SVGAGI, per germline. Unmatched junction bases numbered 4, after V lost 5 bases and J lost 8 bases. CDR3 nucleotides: TGTGCCAGCAGTCCCGGGACAGGAGGCTACACCTTC. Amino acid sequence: CASSPGTGGYTF.

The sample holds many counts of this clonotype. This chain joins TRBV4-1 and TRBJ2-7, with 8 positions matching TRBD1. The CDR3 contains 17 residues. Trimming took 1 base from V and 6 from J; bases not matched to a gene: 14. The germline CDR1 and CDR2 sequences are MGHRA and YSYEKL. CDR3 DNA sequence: TGCGCCAGCAGCCAAGTTCTCCGCGGGACAGGCACCGGCGAGCAGTACTTC. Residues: CASSQVLRGTGTGEQYF.

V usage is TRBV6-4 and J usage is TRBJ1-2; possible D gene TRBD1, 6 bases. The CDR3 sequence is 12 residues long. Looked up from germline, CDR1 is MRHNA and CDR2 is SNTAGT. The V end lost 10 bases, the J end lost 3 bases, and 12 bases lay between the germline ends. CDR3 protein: CATWDTHYGYTF. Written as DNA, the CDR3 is TGTGCCACCTGGGACACCCACTATGGCTACACCTTC.

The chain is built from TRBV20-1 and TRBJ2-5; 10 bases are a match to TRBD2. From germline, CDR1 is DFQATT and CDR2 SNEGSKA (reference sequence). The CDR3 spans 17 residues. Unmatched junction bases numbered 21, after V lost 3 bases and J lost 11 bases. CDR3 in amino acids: CSASGLAGEEAHNEQYF. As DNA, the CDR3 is TGCAGTGCTAGTGGCCTAGCGGGAGAAGAAGCCCACAATGAGCAGTACTTC.

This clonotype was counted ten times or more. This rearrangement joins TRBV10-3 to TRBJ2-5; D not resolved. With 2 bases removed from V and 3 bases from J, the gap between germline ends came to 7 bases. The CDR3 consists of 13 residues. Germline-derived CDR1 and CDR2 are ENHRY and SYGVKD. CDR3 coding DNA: TGTGCCATCAGTGAGCAACAGAAAGAGACCCAGTACTTC. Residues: CAISEQQKETQYF.

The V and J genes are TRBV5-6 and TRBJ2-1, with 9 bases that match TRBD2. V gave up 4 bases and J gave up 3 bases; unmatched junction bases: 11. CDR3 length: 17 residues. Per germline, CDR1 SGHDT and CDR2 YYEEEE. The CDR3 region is CASSPGKVAGVYNEQFF. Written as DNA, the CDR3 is TGTGCCAGCAGCCCCGGGAAAGTAGCGGGAGTCTACAATGAGCAGTTCTTC.

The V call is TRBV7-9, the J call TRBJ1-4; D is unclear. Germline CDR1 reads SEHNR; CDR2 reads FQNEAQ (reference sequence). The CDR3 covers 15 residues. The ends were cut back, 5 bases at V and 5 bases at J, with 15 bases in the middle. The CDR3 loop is CASSPGLRENEKLFF. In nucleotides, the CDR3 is TGTGCCAGCAGCCCCGGACTTAGAGAAAATGAAAAACTGTTTTTT.

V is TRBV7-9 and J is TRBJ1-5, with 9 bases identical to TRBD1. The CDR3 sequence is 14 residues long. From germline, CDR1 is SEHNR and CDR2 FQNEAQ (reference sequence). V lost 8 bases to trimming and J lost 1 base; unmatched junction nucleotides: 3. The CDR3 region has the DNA TGTGCCAGCGCGGACAGGGGAAGCAATCAGCCCCAGCATTTT. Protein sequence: CASADRGSNQPQHF.

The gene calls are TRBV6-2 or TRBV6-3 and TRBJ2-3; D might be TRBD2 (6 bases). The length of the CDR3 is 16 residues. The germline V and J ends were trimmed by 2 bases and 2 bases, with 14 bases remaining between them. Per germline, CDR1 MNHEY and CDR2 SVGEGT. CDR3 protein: CASSYRDSGDTDTQYF. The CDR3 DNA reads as TGTGCCAGCAGTTACAGGGACTCGGGGGACACAGATACGCAGTATTTT.

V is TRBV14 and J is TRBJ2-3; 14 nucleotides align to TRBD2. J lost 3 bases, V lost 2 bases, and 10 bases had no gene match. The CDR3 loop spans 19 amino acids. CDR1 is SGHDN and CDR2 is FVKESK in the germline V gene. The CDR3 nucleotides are TGTGCCAGCAGCCAACCGGGACTAGCGGGAGCTTTTCGGACAGATACGCAGTATTTT. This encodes CASSQPGLAGAFRTDTQYF.

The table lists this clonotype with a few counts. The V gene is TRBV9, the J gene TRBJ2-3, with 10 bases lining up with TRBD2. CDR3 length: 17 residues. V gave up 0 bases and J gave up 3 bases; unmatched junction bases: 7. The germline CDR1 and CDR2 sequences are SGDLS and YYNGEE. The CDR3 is CASSVVGSGRQTDTQYF. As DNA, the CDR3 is TGTGCCAGCAGCGTAGTTGGTAGCGGGAGGCAGACAGATACGCAGTATTTT.

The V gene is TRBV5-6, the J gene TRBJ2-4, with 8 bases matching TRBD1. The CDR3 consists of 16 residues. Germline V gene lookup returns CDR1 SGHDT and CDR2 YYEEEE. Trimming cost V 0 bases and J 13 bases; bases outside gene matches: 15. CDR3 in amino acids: CASSLGPGGVLQGQYF. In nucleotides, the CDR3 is TGTGCCAGCAGCTTGGGGCCAGGGGGCGTTCTACAAGGGCAGTACTTC. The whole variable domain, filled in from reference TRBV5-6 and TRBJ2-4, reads DAGVTQSPTHLIKTRGQQVTLRCSPKSGHDTVSWYQQALGQGPQFIFQYYEEEERQRGNFPDRFSGHQFPNYSSELNVNALLLGDSALYLCASSLGPGGVLQGQYFGAGTRLSVL.

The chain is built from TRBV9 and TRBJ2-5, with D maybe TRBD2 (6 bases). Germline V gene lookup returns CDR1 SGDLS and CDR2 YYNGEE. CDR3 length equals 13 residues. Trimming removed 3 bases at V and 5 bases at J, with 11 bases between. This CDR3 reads CASSAVGGETQYF. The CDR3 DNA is TGTGCCAGCAGCGCAGTAGGAGGGGAGACCCAGTACTTC.

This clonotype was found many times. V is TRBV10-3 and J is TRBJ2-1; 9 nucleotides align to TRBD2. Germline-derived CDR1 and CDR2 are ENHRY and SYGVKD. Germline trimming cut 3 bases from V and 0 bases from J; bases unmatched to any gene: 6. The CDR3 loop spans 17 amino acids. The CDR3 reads CAISEPSGANSYNEQFF. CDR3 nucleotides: TGTGCCATCAGTGAACCTAGCGGGGCGAACTCCTACAATGAGCAGTTCTTC.

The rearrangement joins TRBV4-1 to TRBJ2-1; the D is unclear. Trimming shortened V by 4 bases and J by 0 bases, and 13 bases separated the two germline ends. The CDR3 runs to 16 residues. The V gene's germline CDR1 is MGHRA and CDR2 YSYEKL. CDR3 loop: CASSRPTMSSYNEQFF. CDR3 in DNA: TGCGCCAGCAGCCGACCAACGATGAGCTCCTACAATGAGCAGTTCTTC.

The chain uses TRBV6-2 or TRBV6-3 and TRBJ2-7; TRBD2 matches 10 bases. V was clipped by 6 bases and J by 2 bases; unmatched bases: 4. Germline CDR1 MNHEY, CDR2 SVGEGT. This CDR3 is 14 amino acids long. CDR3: CASRPSGRTYEQYF. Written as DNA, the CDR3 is TGTGCCAGCAGGCCTAGCGGGAGAACCTACGAGCAGTACTTC.

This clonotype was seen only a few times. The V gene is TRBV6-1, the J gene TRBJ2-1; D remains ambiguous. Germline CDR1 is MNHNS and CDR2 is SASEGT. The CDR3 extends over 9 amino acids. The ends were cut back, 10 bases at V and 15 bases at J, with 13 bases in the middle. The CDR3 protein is CATGSRPFF. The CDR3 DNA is TGTGCCACGGGCAGTCGGCCGTTCTTC.

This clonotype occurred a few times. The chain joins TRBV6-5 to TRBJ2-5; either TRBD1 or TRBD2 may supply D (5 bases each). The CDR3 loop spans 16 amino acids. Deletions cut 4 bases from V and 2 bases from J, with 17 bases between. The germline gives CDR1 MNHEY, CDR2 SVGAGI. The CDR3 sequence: CASSSPLSGRQETQYF. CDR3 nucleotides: TGTGCCAGCAGTTCTCCTCTATCGGGACGGCAAGAGACCCAGTACTTC.

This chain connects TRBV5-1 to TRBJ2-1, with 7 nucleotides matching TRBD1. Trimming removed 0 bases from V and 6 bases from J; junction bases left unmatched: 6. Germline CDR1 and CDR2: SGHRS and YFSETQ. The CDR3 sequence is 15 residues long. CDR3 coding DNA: TGCGCCAGCAGCTTGGACAGGGGTACGATCAATGAGCAGTTCTTC. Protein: CASSLDRGTINEQFF. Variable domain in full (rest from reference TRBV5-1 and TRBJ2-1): KAGVTQTPRYLIKTRGQQVTLSCSPISGHRSVSWYQQTPGQGLQFLFEYFSETQRNKGNFPGRFSGRQFSNSRSEMNVSTLELGDSALYLCASSLDRGTINEQFFGPGTRLTVL.

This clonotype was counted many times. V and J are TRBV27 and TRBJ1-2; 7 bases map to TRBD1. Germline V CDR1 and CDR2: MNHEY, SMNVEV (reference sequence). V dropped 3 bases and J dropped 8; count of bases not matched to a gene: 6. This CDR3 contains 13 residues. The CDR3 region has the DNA TGTGCCAGCAGTTTTACAGGGGCTGGCGGCTACACCTTC. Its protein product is CASSFTGAGGYTF.

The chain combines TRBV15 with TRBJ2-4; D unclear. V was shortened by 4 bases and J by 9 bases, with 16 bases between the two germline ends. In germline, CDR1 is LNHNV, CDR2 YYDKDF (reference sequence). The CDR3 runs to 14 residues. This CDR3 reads CATSKALEAGIQYF. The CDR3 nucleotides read TGTGCCACCAGCAAAGCGCTAGAGGCTGGCATTCAGTACTTC. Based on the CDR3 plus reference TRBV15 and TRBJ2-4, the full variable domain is DAMVIQNPRYQVTQFGKPVTLSCSQTLNHNVMYWYQQKSSQAPKLLFHYYDKDFNNEADTPDNFQSRRPNTSFCFLDIRSPGLGDTAMYLCATSKALEAGIQYFGAGTRLSVL.

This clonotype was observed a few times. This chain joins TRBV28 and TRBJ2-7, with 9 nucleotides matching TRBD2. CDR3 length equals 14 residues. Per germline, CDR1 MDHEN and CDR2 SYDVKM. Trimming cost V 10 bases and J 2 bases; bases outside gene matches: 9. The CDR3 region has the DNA TGTGCCACTGGCGGGGGGGGCGAAGCCTACGAGCAGTACTTC. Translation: CATGGGGEAYEQYF.

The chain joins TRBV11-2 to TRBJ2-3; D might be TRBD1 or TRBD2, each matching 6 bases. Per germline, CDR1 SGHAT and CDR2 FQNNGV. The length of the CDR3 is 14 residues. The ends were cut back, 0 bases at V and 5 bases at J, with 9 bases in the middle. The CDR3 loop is CASSLDGGLDTQYF. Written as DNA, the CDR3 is TGTGCCAGCAGCTTAGACGGGGGCCTAGATACGCAGTATTTT.

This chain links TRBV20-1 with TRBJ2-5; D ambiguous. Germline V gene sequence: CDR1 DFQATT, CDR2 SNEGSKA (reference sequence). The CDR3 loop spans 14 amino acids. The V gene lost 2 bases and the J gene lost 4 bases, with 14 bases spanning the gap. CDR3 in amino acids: CSARLLETAETQYF. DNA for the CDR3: TGCAGTGCTAGATTACTTGAGACGGCAGAGACCCAGTACTTC.

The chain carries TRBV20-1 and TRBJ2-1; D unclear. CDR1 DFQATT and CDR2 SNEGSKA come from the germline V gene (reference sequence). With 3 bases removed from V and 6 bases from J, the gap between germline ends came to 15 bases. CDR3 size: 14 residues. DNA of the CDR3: TGCAGTGCTAGGGATCCGAGAAAACTCAATGAGCAGTTCTTC. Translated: CSARDPRKLNEQFF.

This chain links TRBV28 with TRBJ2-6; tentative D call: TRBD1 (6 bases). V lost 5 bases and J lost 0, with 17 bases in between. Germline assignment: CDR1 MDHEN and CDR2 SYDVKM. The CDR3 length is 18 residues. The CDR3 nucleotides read TGTGCCAGCAGTCCTGTCCTTGGGGGCCCCTCTGGGGCCAACGTCCTGACTTTC. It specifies CASSPVLGGPSGANVLTF. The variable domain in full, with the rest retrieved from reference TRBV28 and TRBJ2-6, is DVKVTQSSRYLVKRTGEKVFLECVQDMDHENMFWYRQDPGLGLRLIYFSYDVKMKEKGDIPEGYSVSREKKERFSLILESASTNQTSMYLCASSPVLGGPSGANVLTFGAGSRLTVL.

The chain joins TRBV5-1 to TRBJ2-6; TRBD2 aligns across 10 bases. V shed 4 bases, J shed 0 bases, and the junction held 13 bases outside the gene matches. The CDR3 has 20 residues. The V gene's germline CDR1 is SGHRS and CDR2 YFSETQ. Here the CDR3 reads CASSTGLAASSRSGANVLTF. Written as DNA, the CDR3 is TGCGCCAGCAGCACCGGACTAGCGGCCTCCTCCCGCTCTGGGGCCAACGTCCTGACTTTC. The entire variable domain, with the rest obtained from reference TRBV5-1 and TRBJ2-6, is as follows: KAGVTQTPRYLIKTRGQQVTLSCSPISGHRSVSWYQQTPGQGLQFLFEYFSETQRNKGNFPGRFSGRQFSNSRSEMNVSTLELGDSALYLCASSTGLAASSRSGANVLTFGAGSRLTVL.

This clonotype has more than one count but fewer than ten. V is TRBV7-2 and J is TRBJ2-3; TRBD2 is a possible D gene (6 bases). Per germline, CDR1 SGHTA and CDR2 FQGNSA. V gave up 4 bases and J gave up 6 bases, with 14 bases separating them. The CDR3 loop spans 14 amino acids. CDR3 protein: CASSWGLPGDTQYF. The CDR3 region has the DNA TGTGCCAGCAGCTGGGGACTTCCGGGGGATACGCAGTATTTT.

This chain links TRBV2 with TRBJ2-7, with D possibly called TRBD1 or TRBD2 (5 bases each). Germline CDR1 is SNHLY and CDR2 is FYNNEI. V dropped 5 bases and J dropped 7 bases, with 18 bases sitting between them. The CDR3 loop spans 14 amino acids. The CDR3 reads CASSPLGTVGEQYF. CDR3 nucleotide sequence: TGTGCCAGCAGTCCATTGGGGACGGTTGGAGAGCAGTACTTC.

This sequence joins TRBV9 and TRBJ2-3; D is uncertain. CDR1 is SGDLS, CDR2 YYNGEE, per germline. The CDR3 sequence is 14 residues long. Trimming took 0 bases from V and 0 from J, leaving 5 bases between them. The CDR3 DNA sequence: TGTGCCAGCAGCGTAGAGTCTAGCACAGATACGCAGTATTTT. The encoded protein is CASSVESSTDTQYF.